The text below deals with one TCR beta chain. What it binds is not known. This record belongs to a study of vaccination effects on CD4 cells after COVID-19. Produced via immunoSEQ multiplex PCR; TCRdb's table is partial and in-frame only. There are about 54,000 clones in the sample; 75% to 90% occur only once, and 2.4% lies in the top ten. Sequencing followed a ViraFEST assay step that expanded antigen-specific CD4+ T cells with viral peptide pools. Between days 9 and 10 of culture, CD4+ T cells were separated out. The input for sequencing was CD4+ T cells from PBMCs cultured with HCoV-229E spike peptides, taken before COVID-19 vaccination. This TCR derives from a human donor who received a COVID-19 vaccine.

This CDR3 reads CASSPGGRGDQPQHF. The CDR3 DNA reads as TGTGCCAGCAGCCCGGGGGGCCGGGGGGATCAGCCCCAGCATTTT. The chain couples TRBV5-6 to TRBJ1-5, with D possibly matching TRBD1 (6 bases). The CDR3 runs to 15 residues. The ends were cut back, 4 bases at V and 5 bases at J, with 16 bases in the middle. CDR1 and CDR2 (germline): SGHDT, YYEEEE.